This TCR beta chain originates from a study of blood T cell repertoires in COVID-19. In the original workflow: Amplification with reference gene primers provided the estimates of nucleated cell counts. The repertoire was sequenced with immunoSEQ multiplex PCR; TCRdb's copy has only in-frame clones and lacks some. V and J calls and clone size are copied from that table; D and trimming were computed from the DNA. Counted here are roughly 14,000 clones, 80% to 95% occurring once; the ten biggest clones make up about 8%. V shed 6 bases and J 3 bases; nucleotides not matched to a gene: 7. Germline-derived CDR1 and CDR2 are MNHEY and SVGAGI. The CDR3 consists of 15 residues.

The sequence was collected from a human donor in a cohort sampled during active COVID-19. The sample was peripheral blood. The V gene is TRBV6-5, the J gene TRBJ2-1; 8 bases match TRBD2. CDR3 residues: CASSPLAGIYNEQFF. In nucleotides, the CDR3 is TGTGCCAGCAGCCCCCTAGCGGGCATCTACAATGAGCAGTTCTTC.